The 10 T cell receptor beta chains below come from one sample, sequenced in a study of chemoradiotherapy in HPV16-positive cancers (dated by TCRdb to between 2022 and 2023). Libraries were prepared through the immunoSEQ multiplex PCR assay. Entries here come from immuneACCESS through TCRdb and include only in-frame sequences with V and J called. Some clones fail to appear in such tables; in the studies checked, an unresolved V gene covers under half of the shortfall, and the cause of the remainder is unknown. This sample comprises some 2,900 clones, roughly 85% of them detected only once. The ten biggest clones cover approximately 11% of the sample. The source material was tumor tissue, sampled from a patient who underwent chemoradiotherapy. These receptors all come from a human donor with HPV-associated anogenital cancer.

The V gene is TRBV6-1, the J gene TRBJ2-3; D may be TRBD1 or TRBD2 (6 bases each). The length of the CDR3 is 14 residues. V lost 8 bases and J 3 bases, leaving 15 bases between the germline ends. From germline, CDR1 is MNHNS and CDR2 SASEGT. Here the CDR3 reads CASVRGGGTDTQYF. CDR3 in DNA: TGTGCCAGCGTTAGAGGAGGGGGAACAGATACGCAGTATTTT.

The gene calls are TRBV2 and TRBJ1-1; D gene unclear. The CDR3 has 15 amino acids. Germline-derived CDR1 and CDR2 are SNHLY and FYNNEI. Trimming stripped 0 bases from V and 4 bases from J, with 12 bases between. The CDR3 region has the DNA TGTGCCAGCAGTGAAGCGCTTGCGGGCCGCACTGAAGCTTTCTTT. Translated, it gives CASSEALAGRTEAFF.

This chain links TRBV6-1 with TRBJ1-1; weak D call: TRBD1 (5 bases). This CDR3 spans 15 amino acids. The V gene's germline CDR1 is MNHNS and CDR2 SASEGT. Trimming left V 1 base short and J 1 base short, with 10 bases between. The CDR3 sequence is CASSEDPRENTEAFF. As DNA, the CDR3 is TGTGCCAGCAGTGAAGACCCCAGGGAGAACACTGAAGCTTTCTTT.

V is TRBV5-6 and J is TRBJ1-4; D gene unclear. The germline gives CDR1 SGHDT, CDR2 YYEEEE. The CDR3 spans 14 residues. The V and J ends lost 0 bases and 7 bases respectively, with 10 bases between them. CDR3 nucleotides: TGTGCCAGCAGCTTGGATGGGGTGGGTGAAAAACTGTTTTTT. Translation gives CASSLDGVGEKLFF.

The V call is TRBV12-5, the J call TRBJ2-1; 10 bases match TRBD2. CDR1 and CDR2 (germline): LGHNT, FRNRAP. This CDR3 contains 14 residues. V trimming: 5 bases; J trimming: 4 bases; junction bases outside the gene matches: 2. CDR3 amino acids: CASGILAGYNEQFF. The CDR3, as DNA: TGTGCTAGTGGTATACTAGCGGGGTACAATGAGCAGTTCTTC.

The genes are TRBV11-2 and TRBJ2-1, with TRBD2 matching 9 bases. The CDR3 consists of 19 residues. Trimming at V came to 5 bases and at J to 9 bases, leaving 23 bases not matched to a gene. Germline lookup yields CDR1 SGHAT and CDR2 FQNNGV. In DNA form, the CDR3 reads TGTGCCAGCAGCCTTCATCCCGTTTTGGCGGGGGGGCTAAAGGTTGAGCAGTTCTTC. Its translation: CASSLHPVLAGGLKVEQFF.

The chain links TRBV5-1 to TRBJ2-3; D possibly matches TRBD1 or TRBD2 (5 bases each). CDR1 SGHRS and CDR2 YFSETQ come from the germline V gene. V lost 4 bases and J lost 1, with 13 bases in between. The CDR3 length is 15 residues. The CDR3 DNA follows: TGCGCCAGCAGCGCCCGGGACGGACGCACAGATACGCAGTATTTT. Translated: CASSARDGRTDTQYF.

The rearrangement joins TRBV6-5 to TRBJ2-1; possibly TRBD1 for D (6 bases). The V gene lost 4 bases and the J gene lost 3 bases, with 10 bases spanning the gap. The CDR3 has 14 amino acids. Germline assignment: CDR1 MNHEY and CDR2 SVGAGI. In DNA, the CDR3 is TGTGCCAGCAGTTTCGACAGGTTCTACAATGAGCAGTTCTTC. Protein: CASSFDRFYNEQFF.

The V and J genes are TRBV16 and TRBJ1-3; D ambiguous. V shed 5 bases and J shed 3 bases, with 11 bases lying between them. Germline V lookup: CDR1 KGHSY, CDR2 FQNENV. This CDR3 is 14 amino acids long. The DNA for the CDR3 is TGTGCCAGCAGCACACAGATGTTTGGAAACACCATATATTTT. Residues: CASSTQMFGNTIYF.

Only a few counts were recorded for this clone. The V and J genes are TRBV6-6 and TRBJ2-3; D ambiguous. Trimming left V 3 bases short and J 0 bases short, with 10 bases between. The CDR3 spans 15 residues. Germline V gives CDR1 MNHNY, CDR2 SVGAGI (reference sequence). As DNA, the CDR3 is TGTGCCAGCAGTTATAAGGTCCTGAGCACAGATACGCAGTATTTT. This translates into CASSYKVLSTDTQYF.